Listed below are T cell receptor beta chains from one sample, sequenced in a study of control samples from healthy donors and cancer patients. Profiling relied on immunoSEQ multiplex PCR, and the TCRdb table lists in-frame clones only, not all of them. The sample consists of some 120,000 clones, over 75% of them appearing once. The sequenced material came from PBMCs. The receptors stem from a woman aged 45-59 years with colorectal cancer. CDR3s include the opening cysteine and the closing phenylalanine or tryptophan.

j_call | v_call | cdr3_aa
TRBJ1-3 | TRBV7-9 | CASSVQGSGNTIYF
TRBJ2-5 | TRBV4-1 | CASSQVPDSGETQYF
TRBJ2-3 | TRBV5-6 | CASSWTSGRGAPDTQYF
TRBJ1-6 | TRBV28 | CASRDRQGPNNSPLHF
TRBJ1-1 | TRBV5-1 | CASSLAPGVNTEAFF
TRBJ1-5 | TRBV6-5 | CASTDWVAGNQPQHF
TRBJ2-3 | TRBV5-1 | CASSPNTDTQYF
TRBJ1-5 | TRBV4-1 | CASSQDRGGDQPQHF
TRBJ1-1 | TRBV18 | CASSQDGRMNTEAFF
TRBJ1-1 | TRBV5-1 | CASSLNSMNTEAFF
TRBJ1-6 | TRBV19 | CASRAGAAFYNSPLHF
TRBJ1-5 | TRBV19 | CASNDRANQPQHF
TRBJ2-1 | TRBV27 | CASSLSIRGRRGNEQFF
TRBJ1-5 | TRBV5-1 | CASSLGGGRGQPQHF
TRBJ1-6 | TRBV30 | CACLREADSPLHF
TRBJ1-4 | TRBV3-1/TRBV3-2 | CASSQIGDRGTNEKLFF
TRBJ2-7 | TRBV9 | CASSPTTSGGYEQYF
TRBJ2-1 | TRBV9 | CASSVSGTSGGHEQFF
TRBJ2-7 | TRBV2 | CASSPGTRGIEQYF
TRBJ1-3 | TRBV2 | CASRATGGVSGNTIYF
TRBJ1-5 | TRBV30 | CAWSGIGVNQPQHF
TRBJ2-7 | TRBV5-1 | CASSLGGGEQYF
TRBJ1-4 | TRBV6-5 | CASRRSTATNEKLFF
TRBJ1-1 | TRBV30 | CAWDRDSPWGTEAFF
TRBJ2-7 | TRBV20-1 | CSASYGKTQGDYEQYF
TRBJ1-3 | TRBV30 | CAWRGGGSGNTIYF
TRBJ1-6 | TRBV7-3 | CASSLLGGNSPLHF
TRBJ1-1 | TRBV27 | CASKAGAVAFF